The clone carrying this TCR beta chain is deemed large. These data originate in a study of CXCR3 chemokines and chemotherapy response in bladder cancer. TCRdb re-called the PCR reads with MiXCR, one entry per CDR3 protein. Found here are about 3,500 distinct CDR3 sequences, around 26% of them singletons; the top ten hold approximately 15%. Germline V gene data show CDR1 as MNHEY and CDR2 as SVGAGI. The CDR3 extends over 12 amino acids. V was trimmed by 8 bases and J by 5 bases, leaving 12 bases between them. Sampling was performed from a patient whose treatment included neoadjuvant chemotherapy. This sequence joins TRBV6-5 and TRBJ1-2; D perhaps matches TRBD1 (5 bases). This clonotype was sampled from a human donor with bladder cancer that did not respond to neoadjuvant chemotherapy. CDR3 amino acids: CASSDTLYGYTF. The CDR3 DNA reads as TGTGCCAGCTCGGACACCCTTTATGGCTACACCTTC.